Presented here are 20 T cell receptor beta chains from one specimen sequenced in a study of cytomegalovirus exposure and HLA in healthy donors (TCRdb year 2017). Libraries were constructed by the immunoSEQ multiplex PCR assay. For the multiplex PCR, a mixture combining 60 forward primers for TCR Vbeta segments and 13 reverse primers for TCR Jbeta segments was used. TCRdb carries this immuneACCESS record with in-frame sequences only. Its versions omit some clonotypes, under half of them owing to an unresolved V gene in the studies checked, with the rest unexplained. The record for this sample contains around 140,000 clones. The biggest ten clones account for about 2.2% of the sample. Sequencing was carried out using PBMCs. The origin of the receptors is a woman aged 18-29 years in good health and CMV-seronegative.

This sequence joins TRBV5-1 and TRBJ1-2; TRBD1 matches 7 bases. With 4 bases clipped from V and 2 bases from J, the junction kept 2 bases outside the gene matches. Germline CDR1 is SGHRS and CDR2 is YFSETQ. CDR3 size: 13 residues. Here the CDR3 reads CASSTQGNYGYTF. Written as DNA, the CDR3 is TGCGCCAGCAGCACACAGGGGAACTATGGCTACACCTTC.

The gene calls are TRBV10-3 and TRBJ1-1; no firm D call. The CDR3 is 14 residues long. Trimming took off 4 bases at V and 5 bases at J, with 14 bases between the two ends. CDR1 is ENHRY and CDR2 is SYGVKD in the germline V gene. This CDR3 is CAISGGKGRTEAFF. The CDR3 nucleotides are TGTGCCATCAGTGGAGGGAAAGGGCGGACTGAAGCTTTCTTT.

The chain uses TRBV18 and TRBJ1-1; 7 positions match TRBD1. Germline assignment: CDR1 KGHSH and CDR2 LQKENI. With V trimmed by 3 bases and J by 8 bases, 3 bases remained unmatched. The CDR3 runs 12 residues. The chain's CDR3 is CASSPRDSEAFF. In DNA form, the CDR3 reads TGTGCCAGCTCACCCCGGGACAGCGAAGCTTTCTTT.

The chain combines TRBV30 with TRBJ1-2, with D perhaps matching TRBD1 (6 bases). This CDR3 is built from 13 residues. Between the trimmed V and J ends, which lost 1 base and 4 bases, there was a span of 10 bases. Germline V gives CDR1 GTSNPN, CDR2 SVGIG (reference sequence). The CDR3 bases are TGTGCCTGGAGTGCAGGACAGCTCTATGGCTACACCTTC. Its protein product is CAWSAGQLYGYTF. Looking up the rest from reference TRBV30 and TRBJ1-2 gives the full variable domain: SQTIHQWPATLVQPVGSPLSLECTVEGTSNPNLYWYRQAAGRGLQLLFYSVGIGQISSEVPQNLSASRPQDRQFILSSKKLLLSDSGFYLCAWSAGQLYGYTFGSGTRLTVV.

The chain employs TRBV4-3 and TRBJ2-1; 10 nucleotides agree with TRBD2. Unmatched junction bases numbered 8, after V lost 0 bases and J lost 6 bases. The CDR3 is 17 residues long. In germline, CDR1 is LGHNA, CDR2 YSLEER. CDR3 coding DNA: TGCGCCAGCAGCCAAGATTGGGGGACTAGCGTGGTCAATGAGCAGTTCTTC. Amino acid sequence: CASSQDWGTSVVNEQFF.

The CDR3 is CASSDQIAGLAKNIQYF. CDR3 DNA: TGTGCCAGCAGTGACCAGATAGCGGGATTAGCCAAAAACATTCAGTACTTC. This sequence joins TRBV6-4 and TRBJ2-4, with 8 bases identical to TRBD2. V lost 2 bases and J lost 0; bases outside the gene matches: 6. This CDR3 spans 17 amino acids. In germline, CDR1 is MRHNA, CDR2 SNTAGT.

V is TRBV5-1 and J is TRBJ1-1, with TRBD1 matching 7 bases. The CDR3 loop spans 15 amino acids. Looked up from germline, CDR1 is SGHRS and CDR2 is YFSETQ. With 4 bases clipped from V and 0 bases from J, the junction kept 6 bases outside the gene matches. The CDR3 nucleotides are TGCGCCAGCAGCGCAAGGGACAGCCTGAACACTGAAGCTTTCTTT. Translated, it gives CASSARDSLNTEAFF.

The chain combines TRBV5-6 with TRBJ1-6; 10 bases agree with TRBD1. Trimming took 4 bases from V and 6 from J; bases not matched to a gene: 1. Germline V lookup: CDR1 SGHDT, CDR2 YYEEEE. The CDR3 length is 14 residues. CDR3 coding DNA: TGTGCCAGCAGCCGGGACAGGGGTAATTCACCCCTCCACTTT. This gives the protein CASSRDRGNSPLHF.

The chain joins TRBV11-2 to TRBJ2-2; tentative D call: TRBD1 (5 bases). Germline-derived CDR1 and CDR2 are SGHAT and FQNNGV. V shed 1 base and J shed 4 bases, with 13 bases lying between them. The CDR3 has 16 residues. The CDR3 bases are TGTGCCAGCAGCTTAGGAAGGGTAGGGGTCACCGGGGAGCTGTTTTTT. The encoded protein is CASSLGRVGVTGELFF.

The chain uses TRBV9 and TRBJ2-3; 12 nucleotides match TRBD2. The CDR3 loop spans 16 amino acids. Germline CDR1 reads SGDLS; CDR2 reads YYNGEE. J was trimmed by 4 bases and V by 4 bases; bases with no gene match: 7. The CDR3 DNA is TGTGCCAGCAGCCTCTCTAGCGGGAGGGCCTCAGATACGCAGTATTTT. It translates to CASSLSSGRASDTQYF.

The chain recombines TRBV19 with TRBJ1-1; D is uncertain. This CDR3 spans 14 amino acids. V dropped 3 bases and J dropped 0 bases, with 8 bases sitting between them. Germline loops: CDR1 LNHDA, CDR2 SQIVND (reference sequence). CDR3 sequence: CASSISPVNTEAFF. CDR3 nucleotide sequence: TGTGCCAGTAGTATTAGCCCAGTGAACACTGAAGCTTTCTTT.

This chain links TRBV28 with TRBJ1-4, with TRBD1 matching over 9 bases. CDR1 and CDR2 (germline): MDHEN, SYDVKM. J gave up 8 bases and V 3 bases, and 7 bases lay outside the gene matches. CDR3 length: 15 residues. CDR3 nucleotide sequence: TGTGCCAGCAGTTTTCCGGGACAGGGTGGAGAAAAACTGTTTTTT. It yields the protein CASSFPGQGGEKLFF.

The chain has TRBV4-3 and TRBJ2-2; TRBD2 matches 8 bases. V gave up 5 bases and J gave up 6 bases; unmatched junction bases: 11. The CDR3 extends over 16 amino acids. CDR1 and CDR2 from the germline V gene are LGHNA and YSLEER. CDR3 coding DNA: TGCGCCAGCAGCACCCTCTCAACGGGAGGGTCCGGGGAGCTGTTTTTT. Its translation is CASSTLSTGGSGELFF.

The chain combines TRBV9 with TRBJ2-5, with D tentatively TRBD1 (6 bases). Per the germline V gene, CDR1 is SGDLS and CDR2 is YYNGEE. The CDR3 length is 15 residues. The V end was cut by 0 bases, the J end by 3 bases, with 12 bases between. CDR3 sequence: CASSVAPTGKETQYF. CDR3 bases: TGTGCCAGCAGCGTAGCTCCCACAGGGAAAGAGACCCAGTACTTC.

The V call is TRBV6-5, the J call TRBJ1-1; 9 bases line up with TRBD1. The J segment lost 11 bases and the V segment lost 2 bases, leaving 12 bases of the junction unmatched. CDR3 size: 15 residues. Germline V CDR1 and CDR2: MNHEY, SVGAGI. CDR3 protein: CASSYTGQGGVGAFF. The CDR3 bases are TGTGCCAGCAGTTACACGGGACAGGGAGGGGTTGGGGCTTTCTTT.

The gene calls are TRBV27 and TRBJ2-1, with a possible D match to TRBD1 (6 bases). This CDR3 comprises 15 residues. In germline, CDR1 is MNHEY, CDR2 SMNVEV (reference sequence). Trimming took off 4 bases at V and 3 bases at J, with 13 bases between the two ends. This chain's CDR3 is CASSSGRGFYNEQFF. In DNA form, the CDR3 reads TGTGCCAGCAGTTCAGGCAGGGGATTCTACAATGAGCAGTTCTTC.

The CDR3 reads CASRSLSGNTIYF. CDR3 in DNA: TGTGCCAGCAGAAGCCTCTCTGGAAACACCATATATTTT. This chain uses TRBV6-1 with TRBJ1-3; D uncertain. V gave up 6 bases and J gave up 0 bases, with 6 bases separating them. CDR3 length: 13 amino acids. Germline values: CDR1 MNHNS, CDR2 SASEGT.

J is TRBJ2-7 and V is TRBV19, with unresolved D. This CDR3 comprises 12 residues. CDR1 LNHDA and CDR2 SQIVND come from the germline V gene (reference sequence). V was cut by 5 bases and J by 2 bases, with 7 bases left in between. The CDR3 is CASSSDTYEQYF. The DNA of the CDR3 is TGTGCCAGTAGTTCTGACACCTACGAGCAGTACTTC.

The chain employs TRBV27 and TRBJ1-6; no firm D call. V lost 8 bases and J 8 bases, leaving 13 bases between the germline ends. The CDR3 loop spans 13 amino acids. Germline-derived CDR1 and CDR2 are MNHEY and SMNVEV (reference sequence). The CDR3 sequence: CASSVAGDSPLHF. The CDR3 DNA reads TGTGCCAGCTCAGTTGCGGGTGATTCACCCCTCCACTTT.

The rearrangement joins TRBV5-1 to TRBJ1-2; no definite D call. Germline V gene data show CDR1 as SGHRS and CDR2 as YFSETQ. Trimming took off 4 bases at V and 8 bases at J, with 9 bases between the two ends. The CDR3 consists of 11 residues. CDR3 in amino acids: CASSAEGGYTF. CDR3 DNA: TGCGCCAGCAGCGCGGAAGGAGGCTACACCTTC.